The 7 T cell receptor beta chains in this list originate from one sample, sequenced in a study of CD8 T cells in Susac syndrome. RNA amounts of roughly 0.45 to 1 ug underwent reverse transcription with random hexamers. TCRdb called the immunoSEQ multiplex PCR reads again in MiXCR, with one record for every CDR3 protein. Here the sample spans 150,000 to 200,000 distinct CDR3 sequences, 94% being singletons. The sample consisted of CD4+ T cells from PBMCs. These receptor sequences come from a human donor with multiple sclerosis.

V and J are TRBV20-1 and TRBJ1-1; D is ambiguous. The CDR3 sequence is 12 residues long. Germline CDR1 and CDR2: DFQATT and SNEGSKA (reference sequence). This CDR3 reads CRASPGNTEAFF. DNA of the CDR3: TGCAGGGCAAGTCCCGGGAACACTGAAGCTTTCTTT.

Turning to this clonotype: The junction shows a germline mismatch at one end, possibly a read error. The chain carries TRBV20-1 and TRBJ1-4; D might be TRBD1 (6 bases). Germline V gene sequence: CDR1 DFQATT, CDR2 SNEGSKA (reference sequence). CDR3 length: 14 residues. The CDR3 sequence is CSARDSQGPEKLFF. CDR3 sequence (DNA): TGCAGTGCCAGAGATTCACAGGGTCCCGAAAAACTGTTTTTT.

The rearrangement joins TRBV6-6 to TRBJ1-2; D gene unclear. Trimming shortened V by 0 bases and J by 3 bases, and 14 bases separated the two germline ends. Germline assignment: CDR1 MNHNY and CDR2 SVGAGI (reference sequence). This CDR3 has 16 residues. CDR3 protein: CASSYSRVGADYGYTF. Written as DNA, the CDR3 is TGTGCCAGCAGTTACTCGAGGGTTGGCGCGGACTATGGCTACACCTTC.

The gene calls are TRBV6-5 and TRBJ2-7; weak D call: TRBD2 (5 bases). Germline V gene sequence: CDR1 MNHEY, CDR2 SVGAGI. The CDR3 is made up of 15 amino acids. V was trimmed by 0 bases and J by 3 bases, leaving 12 bases between them. DNA for the CDR3: TGTGCCAGCAGTTACTCGCTAAGGACTGTCTACGAGCAGTACTTC. Its translation: CASSYSLRTVYEQYF.

J is TRBJ1-5 and V is TRBV19, with a tentative D call TRBD1 (6 bases). The germline V and J ends were trimmed by 4 bases and 12 bases, with 16 bases remaining between them. Germline V CDR1 and CDR2: LNHDA, SQIVND (reference sequence). The CDR3 length is 13 residues. The chain's CDR3 is CASSTPSGTSQHF. The CDR3, as DNA: TGTGCCAGTAGTACCCCCTCCGGGACAAGCCAGCATTTT.

This clonotype was recorded only once. The chain recombines TRBV12-3 or TRBV12-4 with TRBJ1-1, with D unresolved. V was shortened by 7 bases and J by 2 bases, with 14 bases between the two germline ends. The CDR3 consists of 14 residues. The CDR3 region is CASTQRLPNTEAFF. The CDR3, as DNA: TGTGCCAGCACCCAACGGCTCCCTAACACTGAAGCTTTCTTT.

The chain combines TRBV20-1 with TRBJ2-5, with D uncertain. Per germline, CDR1 DFQATT and CDR2 SNEGSKA (reference sequence). Trimming removed 3 bases from V and 5 bases from J, with 7 bases in between. CDR3 size: 11 residues. The CDR3 coding sequence is TGCAGTGCTAGGGAAAGCGAGACCCAGTACTTC. Translating it yields CSARESETQYF.